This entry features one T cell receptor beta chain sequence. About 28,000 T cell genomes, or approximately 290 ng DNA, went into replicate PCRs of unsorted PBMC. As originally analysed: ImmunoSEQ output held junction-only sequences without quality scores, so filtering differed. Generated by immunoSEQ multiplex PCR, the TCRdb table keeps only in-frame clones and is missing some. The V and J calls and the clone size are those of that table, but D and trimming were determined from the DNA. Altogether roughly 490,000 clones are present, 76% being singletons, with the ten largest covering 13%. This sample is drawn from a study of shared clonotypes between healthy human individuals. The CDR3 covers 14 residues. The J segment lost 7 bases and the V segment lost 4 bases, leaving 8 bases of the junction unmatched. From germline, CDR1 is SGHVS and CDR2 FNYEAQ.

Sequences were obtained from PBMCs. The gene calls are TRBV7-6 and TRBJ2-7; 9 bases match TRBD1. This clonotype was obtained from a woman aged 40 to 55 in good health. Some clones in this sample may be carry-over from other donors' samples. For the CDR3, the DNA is TGTGCCAGCAGCTCAAAGGGACAGGGAGGAGAGCAGTACTTC. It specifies CASSSKGQGGEQYF.